This TCR beta chain originates from a study of cytotoxic CD8 clonotypes in ibrutinib-treated CLL (dated by TCRdb to the early 2020s). Some background on the complete study: The cohort included some 14 treatment-naive and under 13 relapsed/refractory patients; 17 to 18 were IGHV unmutated. Response samples were obtained after a median of around 11 months of treatment, with a range of roughly 6 to 40 months. Longitudinal samples were obtainable from 26 of the 86 participants in the trial. Cryopreserved peripheral blood mononuclear cells were obtained before treatment, at response, and at either sustained remission or disease progression. An average of about 260,000 productive templates and 80,000 to 95,000 productive rearrangements was obtained per sample. Responses were partial in roughly 24 patients and complete in 2; after median 68 months follow-up, about 14 stayed in remission and about twelve progressed.

The goal of deep resolution MiSeq sequencing was a depth between 1 in 1 million and 1 in 200,000 T cells, and coverage averaged 10x per clonotype. The immunoSEQ hsTCRB Kit was used to generate TCR beta libraries. Concerning the study's data processing: Data were analyzed with ImmunoSEQ Data Assistant and ImmunoSEQ Analyzer, with V, D and J genes assigned per IMGT definitions. Clonality was computed as one minus normalized Shannon entropy of productive rearrangement frequencies, ranging from 0 to 1. Only overrepresented clonotypes making up at least 0.05% of the repertoire of each patient were included in the public clonotype analysis. About a dozen age-matched healthy donor repertoires from immuneACCESS served as clonality controls. TCRdb holds this immuneACCESS table with in-frame rearrangements only. Some clones are missing; in checked studies, unresolved V genes explain under half, and the rest has no known cause. Clonal size and the V and J genes are those of that table, whereas D and trimming came from the DNA. This sample comprises hundreds of thousands of clones, about 80% of them detected only once. The ten largest clones represent 6.5% to 8.5% of the sample.

For TCR beta library preparation, roughly 2.2 micrograms of genomic DNA was extracted from cryopreserved PBMCs. Longitudinal blood samples from CLL patients on ibrutinib monotherapy were analyzed using high-throughput TCR beta sequencing. The patients took part in an open-label, single-center phase 2 trial of ibrutinib monotherapy. Concerning this clone itself: The antigen it recognizes is unknown. It has no much larger one-base neighbor in the sample; base qualities were not kept.

General study outcomes and caveats: Sampling times were not matched between patients in sustained remission and patients whose disease was progressing, and lymph node repertoires were not examined. Public clonotypes were rare and either contracted or stayed stable during treatment, and the rise in clonality at ibrutinib response reflected the expansion of private clonotypes. Clonality increased at ibrutinib response, stayed stable in sustained remission, and fell back toward baseline at progression. Baseline clonality was found to be higher than that of age-matched healthy donors and was strongly correlated with circulating CD8+ T-cell counts.

Material: PBMCs, obtained before ibrutinib treatment. The source is a human donor with chronic lymphocytic leukemia.

The DNA sequence is given as TGTGCCATGGGGACAGGGGAAGAGACCCAGTACTTC. Its product reads: CAMGTGEETQYF. Here the chain combines TRBV10-3 and TRBJ2-5, and TRBD1 matches 10 of the central bases. The CDR3 covers 12 residues, taking in both the cysteine and the phenylalanine. Here the CDR3 DNA is all that survives: 36 bases in frame from base 1. The germline V gene yields ENHRY for CDR1 and SYGVKD for CDR2. V has 9 bases trimmed and J has 3 bases trimmed; junction bases matching no gene number 1.